This entry features one T cell receptor beta chain sequence. Its specificity is not known. PCR amplification relied on 60 Vbeta primers (plus 13 Jbeta primers). Here immunoSEQ multiplex PCR was the method, and the copy in TCRdb shows in-frame clones only, minus some. The sample consists of under 130,000 clones, about 74% of them appearing once. As for the donors, each was a healthy bone marrow donor. The sample belongs to a study of cytomegalovirus exposure and HLA in healthy donors. Study-wide findings and caveats: In a later analysis, most CMV-associated TCR beta chains appeared HLA-restricted.

Sequencing input: PBMCs. This sequence originates from a female donor in good health and CMV-seropositive.

This CDR3 is CASTTISRGGRNTEAFF. The CDR3 DNA sequence: TGTGCCAGCACTACAATCTCACGCGGGGGGCGGAACACTGAAGCTTTCTTT. V and J are TRBV28 and TRBJ1-1; a possible D gene is TRBD1 (6 bases). The CDR3 length is 17 residues. Trimming left V 7 bases short and J 1 base short, with 22 bases between. Per the germline V gene, CDR1 is MDHEN and CDR2 is SYDVKM.